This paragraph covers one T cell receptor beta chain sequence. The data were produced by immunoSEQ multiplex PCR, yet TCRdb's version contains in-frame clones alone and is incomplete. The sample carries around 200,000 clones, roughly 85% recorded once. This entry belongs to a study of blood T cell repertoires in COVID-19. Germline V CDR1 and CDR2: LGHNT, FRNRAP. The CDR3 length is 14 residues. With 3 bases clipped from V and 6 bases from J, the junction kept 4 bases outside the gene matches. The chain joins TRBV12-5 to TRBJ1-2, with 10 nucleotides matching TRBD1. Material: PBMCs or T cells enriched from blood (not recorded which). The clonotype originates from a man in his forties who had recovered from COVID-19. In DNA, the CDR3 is TGTGCTAGTGGTTTTAGGGGACAGGGGAATGGCTACACCTTC. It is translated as CASGFRGQGNGYTF.